What follows are 23 T cell receptor beta chains derived from one specimen sequenced in a study of human thymus T cells. The assay was immunoSEQ multiplex PCR, and TCRdb's table has in-frame clones only and misses some. This table holds 40,000 to 45,000 clones, nearly 95% found once. Sequencing used blood. These receptors were taken from a boy under three years old with a congenital heart defect but otherwise immunologically healthy.

V usage is TRBV10-1 and J usage is TRBJ2-2; D possibly uses TRBD1 or TRBD2 (6 bases each). The CDR3 sequence is 13 residues long. V lost 4 bases and J lost 6, with 9 bases in between. CDR1 and CDR2 from the germline V gene are WNHNN and SYGVQD (reference sequence). The DNA for the CDR3 is TGCGCCAGCAGTGGGGGGGCCTCCGGGGAGCTGTTTTTT. Translated, it gives CASSGGASGELFF.

This chain connects TRBV20-1 to TRBJ1-1, with D unresolved. The CDR3 has 11 amino acids. V lost 4 bases and J 4 bases, leaving 7 bases between the germline ends. Germline assignment: CDR1 DFQATT and CDR2 SNEGSKA (reference sequence). In DNA form, the CDR3 reads TGCAGTGCTATTCGGGGCACTGAAGCTTTCTTT. This codes for CSAIRGTEAFF.

V usage is TRBV5-8 and J usage is TRBJ2-3, with a tentative D call TRBD2 (7 bases). Germline lookup yields CDR1 SGHTS and CDR2 YDEGEE. V lost 4 bases, J lost 4 bases, and 22 bases lay in between. The CDR3 is 17 residues long. The chain's CDR3 is CASSGGQGLERSDTQYF. The DNA for the CDR3 is TGTGCCAGCAGCGGGGGGCAAGGACTAGAGAGGTCAGATACGCAGTATTTT.

The chain employs TRBV4-1 and TRBJ2-7; TRBD2 aligns across 15 bases. Looked up from germline, CDR1 is MGHRA and CDR2 is YSYEKL. The CDR3 runs to 19 residues. The junction had 8 bases not matched to a gene; V was cut back by 0 bases and J by 2 bases. DNA of the CDR3: TGCGCCAGCAGCCAAGATAGAGGGACTAGCGGGGGGCGCGCCTACGAGCAGTACTTC. As protein: CASSQDRGTSGGRAYEQYF.

The V and J genes are TRBV27 and TRBJ2-5, with 8 bases aligning to TRBD1. The CDR3 consists of 14 residues. The germline gives CDR1 MNHEY, CDR2 SMNVEV (reference sequence). The V gene end was trimmed by 3 bases and the J gene end by 5 bases; junction bases not matched to a gene: 5. As DNA, the CDR3 is TGTGCCAGCAGTTTCCCCCGGGACAGGGAGACCCAGTACTTC. Translation: CASSFPRDRETQYF.

The V call is TRBV6-5, the J call TRBJ1-1; D unclear. The V gene's germline CDR1 is MNHEY and CDR2 SVGAGI. V lost 0 bases and J 0 bases, leaving 2 bases between the germline ends. The CDR3 extends over 13 amino acids. Here the CDR3 DNA reads TGTGCCAGCAGTTACTCGATGAACACTGAAGCTTTCTTT. This sequence encodes CASSYSMNTEAFF.

The J gene is TRBJ2-1, the V gene TRBV28; 15 bases match TRBD2. Per germline, CDR1 MDHEN and CDR2 SYDVKM. Losses at the gene ends were 5 bases for V and 8 bases for J; bases not matched to a gene: 4. CDR3 length: 15 amino acids. CDR3 in amino acids: CASSRTSGGVYEQFF. The CDR3 nucleotides are TGTGCCAGCAGTAGGACTAGCGGGGGGGTCTATGAGCAGTTCTTC.

The rearrangement joins TRBV25-1 to TRBJ1-1, with 12 bases lining up with TRBD1. Germline loops: CDR1 MGHDK, CDR2 SYGVNS. Losses at the gene ends were 4 bases for V and 1 base for J; bases not matched to a gene: 7. There are 17 residues in the CDR3. Here the CDR3 reads CASSGPGQGARNTEAFF. CDR3 bases: TGTGCCAGCAGTGGGCCGGGACAGGGGGCGCGGAACACTGAAGCTTTCTTT.

The rearrangement links TRBV12-1 to TRBJ1-5. TRBV12-1 counts as a pseudogene. The CDR3 covers 17 residues. CDR3 amino acids: CASSRRWKGDSNQPQHF. In DNA, the CDR3 is TGTGCCAGCAGTCGTCGATGGAAGGGAGATAGCAATCAGCCCCAGCATTTT.

The CDR3 reads CAIREYIPGQGMYGYTF. The CDR3 nucleotides read TGTGCCATCAGGGAATACATACCGGGACAGGGTATGTATGGCTACACCTTC. The V and J genes are TRBV10-3 and TRBJ1-2; 9 bases are a match to TRBD1. The germline gives CDR1 ENHRY, CDR2 SYGVKD. J gave up 5 bases and V 6 bases, and 16 bases lay outside the gene matches. The CDR3 length is 17 residues.

V usage is TRBV9 and J usage is TRBJ2-1; 7 bases match TRBD2. J lost 11 bases, V lost 0 bases, and 5 bases had no gene match. Germline assignment: CDR1 SGDLS and CDR2 YYNGEE. The CDR3 is made up of 13 amino acids. CDR3 sequence reads: CASSVAEGTKQFF. CDR3 coding DNA: TGTGCCAGCAGCGTAGCTGAGGGGACTAAGCAGTTCTTC.

The chain employs TRBV9 and TRBJ2-6; 7 bases match TRBD2. The V gene's germline CDR1 is SGDLS and CDR2 YYNGEE. Trimming removed 4 bases from V and 2 bases from J; junction bases left unmatched: 9. CDR3 length: 17 amino acids. CDR3 loop: CASSLSPTSAGANVLTF. The DNA for the CDR3 is TGTGCCAGCAGCCTCTCCCCTACTAGCGCTGGGGCCAACGTCCTGACTTTC.

This chain joins TRBV28 and TRBJ1-2; tentative D call: TRBD1 (5 bases). The CDR3 has 15 residues. The germline V gene has CDR1 MDHEN and CDR2 SYDVKM. V gave up 3 bases and J gave up 3 bases, with 14 bases separating them. As DNA, the CDR3 is TGTGCCAGCAGTTTTATCGGGGGTAGGGACTATGGCTACACCTTC. Translation gives CASSFIGGRDYGYTF.

This chain joins TRBV9 and TRBJ2-7; 8 bases line up with TRBD2. The CDR3 sequence is 16 residues long. The junction had 12 bases not matched to a gene; V was cut back by 6 bases and J by 1 base. Germline V gives CDR1 SGDLS, CDR2 YYNGEE. Here the CDR3 reads CASNPSGAGDSYEQYF. The DNA for the CDR3 is TGTGCCAGCAATCCATCGGGAGCGGGGGATTCCTACGAGCAGTACTTC.

This chain uses TRBV10-3 with TRBJ2-5, with 10 bases identical to TRBD2. V gave up 2 bases and J gave up 2 bases; unmatched junction bases: 8. Germline CDR1 ENHRY, CDR2 SYGVKD. The CDR3 contains 17 residues. In DNA form, the CDR3 reads TGTGCCATCAGTGAGGGCTCTAGCGGGGGCCATCAAGAGACCCAGTACTTC. Protein product: CAISEGSSGGHQETQYF.

This clone was picked up a small number of times. V usage is TRBV9 and J usage is TRBJ2-3, with D uncertain. This CDR3 region has 11 residues. The germline CDR1 and CDR2 sequences are SGDLS and YYNGEE. Between the trimmed V and J ends, which lost 0 bases and 4 bases, there was a span of 0 bases. The CDR3 sequence: CASSVADTQYF. CDR3 DNA sequence: TGTGCCAGCAGCGTAGCAGATACGCAGTATTTT.

CDR3 sequence reads: CASSPGQKSNQPQHF. The CDR3 DNA follows: TGTGCCAGCAGCCCGGGCCAGAAATCCAATCAGCCCCAGCATTTT. V usage is TRBV4-2 and J usage is TRBJ1-5; no clear D. This CDR3 has 15 amino acids. Germline CDR1 and CDR2: LGHNA and YNFKEQ. V lost 4 bases and J 3 bases, leaving 13 bases between the germline ends.

DNA of the CDR3: TGTGCCAGCAGCTGGACAGGGGGCACCGGGGAGCTGTTTTTT. Encoded protein: CASSWTGGTGELFF. The chain recombines TRBV7-2 with TRBJ2-2, with 10 bases fitting TRBD1. J gave up 4 bases and V 4 bases, and 0 bases lay outside the gene matches. The CDR3 runs to 14 residues. CDR1 and CDR2 from the germline V gene are SGHTA and FQGNSA.

The V and J genes are TRBV2 and TRBJ2-7; D is unclear. This CDR3 is built from 12 residues. V was cut by 2 bases and J by 4 bases, with 6 bases left in between. Germline CDR1 is SNHLY and CDR2 is FYNNEI. This CDR3 is CASSESVYEQYF. DNA for the CDR3: TGTGCCAGCAGTGAATCAGTTTACGAGCAGTACTTC.

This chain links TRBV9 with TRBJ2-7; unclear D gene. V lost 4 bases and J lost 0, with 14 bases in between. CDR3 length: 15 residues. From germline, CDR1 is SGDLS and CDR2 YYNGEE. The CDR3 reads CASSKVSTPSYEQYF. CDR3 DNA sequence: TGTGCCAGCAGCAAGGTTTCGACTCCCTCCTACGAGCAGTACTTC.

J is TRBJ1-3 and V is TRBV18; D is possibly TRBD1 (5 bases). The CDR3 is 16 amino acids. With 6 bases removed from V and 8 bases from J, the gap between germline ends came to 23 bases. CDR1 is KGHSH and CDR2 is LQKENI in the germline V gene. The CDR3 sequence: CASSPTRRDFLDTIYF. DNA of the CDR3: TGTGCCAGCTCCCCGACCCGCAGGGATTTTCTTGACACCATATATTTT.

The rearrangement joins TRBV18 to TRBJ1-2; possible D gene TRBD1, 6 bases. Germline CDR1 is KGHSH and CDR2 is LQKENI. Trimming cost V 1 base and J 2 bases, with 11 bases left between them. The CDR3 runs to 15 residues. CDR3 amino acids: CASSPRGTGNYGYTF. As DNA, the CDR3 is TGTGCCAGCTCACCACGGGGCACAGGGAACTATGGCTACACCTTC.

The rearrangement joins TRBV6-4 to TRBJ1-2; maybe TRBD1 (6 bases). Germline V gene sequence: CDR1 MRHNA, CDR2 SNTAGT. This CDR3 is 14 amino acids long. The V end lost 7 bases, the J end lost 5 bases, and 17 bases lay between the germline ends. CDR3 loop: CASTIGGAPYGYTF. The CDR3 DNA is TGTGCCAGCACCATCGGGGGGGCTCCTTATGGCTACACCTTC.